This TCR beta chain emerged from a study of beta chain features in type 1 diabetes (dated by TCRdb to 2016 to 2019). Background on the whole study: Mean age, gender distribution, total cell number and subset yield did not differ between patients and healthy donors. Across all samples, 107,917,701 sorted cells were examined, and cell number per subset correlated strongly with RNA yield. The study compared TCRB repertoires of sorted circulating CD4+ T cell subsets between recently diagnosed type 1 diabetes patients and matched healthy donors. Regulatory and stem cell-like memory subsets were obtained from only 8 patients and roughly 8 healthy donors, while naive and central memory subsets were obtained from all 28 donors.

Study-wide findings and limitations: Naive, central memory and regulatory TCRB repertoires appeared to be more alike among patients than among healthy donors. PCR might favor shorter templates, but patient and control samples were amplified and corrected together, so any skew would affect both groups equally. Sequencing cDNA rather than genomic DNA could over-represent highly expressing activated cells, although activation and CD3 levels did not differ between groups. Fewer insertions and more nucleotide deletions at VDJ recombination sites were observed in patients with type 1 diabetes, implying thymic rearrangement abnormalities. Because small numbers of individuals were included in the HLA sub-analyses, any influence of HLA type on TCRB rearrangement was left unresolved. A moderate but significant shortening of TCRB CDR3 length was observed in type 1 diabetes patients in all four CD4+ subsets.

All of the isolated RNA was reverse transcribed with the High Capacity cDNA Reverse Transcription Kit, so expressed TCRB transcripts were sequenced. Naive, central memory and regulatory T cell samples underwent deep immunoSEQ sequencing, averaging roughly 3.4 million total reads per sample. Sorted cells were lysed in RLT buffer and RNA was extracted with DNase-treated RNeasy Micro or Mini kits, depending on cell number. To prevent cross-contamination, every cell subset was processed on its own, while patient and healthy donor samples were processed together. Using the immunoSEQ multiplex PCR, TCRB sequences were amplified from cDNA into 87-bp fragments spanning the CDR3 region. Sequencing of the amplicons was performed on the Illumina HiSeq platform. Per the authors' processing: Synthetic template baselines were used to correct PCR bias computationally, reads within Hamming distance 2 were collapsed together, and singletons that could not be merged were discarded. Reads were aligned to IMGT to assign V, D and J genes, CDR3 length, and insertions or deletions at six rearrangement sites. Within each subset, clonotype counts were normalized to the number of sorted cells before true diversity and Gini coefficients were calculated with the tcR R package. Repertoire sharing was quantified using the overlap coefficient calculated on TCRB nucleotide sequences. Not all clones reach the TCRdb copy of this immuneACCESS table, which keeps in-frame sequences only. Checked studies attribute under half of the gap to unresolved V genes and leave the rest unexplained. That table supplies the V and J calls and clone size; D and trimming were determined from the DNA. The sample table records around 320,000 clones; around 15% of these occur just once. In total, the top ten clones hold more than 6.5% of the sample.

Each donor gave one peripheral blood draw, averaging approximately 120 mL, which was collected into heparinised tubes. Using a panel that included CD45RO, CCR7, CD25, CD127, CD95 and CD27, naive, central memory, regulatory and stem cell-like memory CD4+ T cells were sorted on a BD FACSAria II. Every sorted population had a purity above 95%. Right away, PBMCs were isolated by Lymphoprep density gradient centrifugation and were stained directly, with no culture step. So that batch effects would be minimized, each experiment stained and sorted samples in pairs, pairing one healthy donor with one patient. With regard to this clone: Its binding antigen is unknown. Base qualities were left out, and no much larger clone turns up one base away.

Relative to germline, V is 2 bases shorter and J is 4 bases shorter, with 13 bases between their ends. CDR1 and CDR2 (SGHDT, YYEEEE) derive from the germline V gene. The cysteine opens and the phenylalanine closes a CDR3 of 14 amino acids. Just CDR3 DNA is preserved here, 42 bases in frame from base 1. The rearrangement combines TRBV5-6 with TRBJ2-7; the D gene cannot be resolved beyond TRBD1 or TRBD2, each matching 5 bases. What was sequenced was central memory CD4+ T cells from blood. This TCR was recovered from a man aged 25-45 years in good health. At the DNA level, the sequence is TGTGCCAGCAGCTTTTTGGGGGAACAGTACGAGCAGTACTTC. The resulting protein is CASSFLGEQYEQYF.